Below, one T cell receptor beta chain is given with its context. Profiling relied on immunoSEQ multiplex PCR, and the TCRdb table lists in-frame clones only, not all of them. The sample has 2,500,000 or so clones; 90% to 95% are singletons. The germline CDR1 and CDR2 sequences are SGHNT and YYREEE (reference sequence). V was pared by 1 base and J by 8 bases, with 10 bases between. CDR3 length: 13 amino acids. This sample stems from a study of shared clonotypes between healthy human individuals. The TCR originated in a young man in good health. This rearrangement joins TRBV5-4 to TRBJ2-1, with a weak D call TRBD2 (6 bases). Source material: naive CD4+ T cells sorted from blood. Subset: CD45RA+ positively selected. CDR3 residues: CASSLTSIDEQFF. In nucleotides, the CDR3 is TGTGCCAGCAGCTTGACTAGCATCGATGAGCAGTTCTTC. Full variable domain (missing parts from reference TRBV5-4 and TRBJ2-1): ETGVTQSPTHLIKTRGQQVTLRCSSQSGHNTVSWYQQALGQGPQFIFQYYREEENGRGNFPPRFSGLQFPNYSSELNVNALELDDSALYLCASSLTSIDEQFFGPGTRLTVL.